A selection of T cell receptor beta chains follows, all from one sample in a study of cytomegalovirus exposure and HLA in healthy donors. The method was immunoSEQ multiplex PCR; TCRdb's version includes in-frame clones alone and lacks a portion of them. This table has about 180,000 clones, approximately 80% appearing once. Sequencing was performed on PBMCs. The receptors were gathered from a girl aged 5 to 17 in good health and CMV-seropositive. The CDR3 runs from the conserved cysteine through the conserved F or W. The D gene is left open where the match is weak. Size is omitted from some rows. Given values are once, few, many or a class for expanded clones.

.,TRBJ2-1,TRBV30,TRBD1,TGTGCCTGGAGTGCGTTCCAGGGGGAGCGCTACAATGAGCAGTTCTTC,CAWSAFQGERYNEQFF
.,TRBJ1-2,TRBV7-2,.,TGTGCCAGCAGCGAACAGGGCCCATTTGGCTACACCTTC,CASSEQGPFGYTF
.,TRBJ2-1,TRBV10-3,TRBD1,TGTGCCATCAGTCCAGGACAGGCGACCTACAATGAGCAGTTCTTC,CAISPGQATYNEQFF
once,TRBJ2-7,TRBV11-1,.,TGTGCCAGCAGCTTATTACACCCCGGAGGGAGCGAGCAGTACTTC,CASSLLHPGGSEQYF
few,TRBJ1-2,TRBV5-6,.,TGTGCCAGCAGCGAGGACCGGGGCTATGGCTACACCTTC,CASSEDRGYGYTF
.,TRBJ1-5,TRBV7-8,TRBD1,TGTGCCAGCAGCGTCCGGGACAGGGTCGGGGTAAGCAATCAGCCCCAGCATTTT,CASSVRDRVGVSNQPQHF
few,TRBJ1-1,TRBV5-6,TRBD1,TGTGCCAGCAGCCCGGACAGGGGTGAAGCTTTCTTT,CASSPDRGEAFF
.,TRBJ2-5,TRBV5-1,.,TGCGCCAGCAGCTTGGTCATTGGGGGCGAATCGTCCCAGTACTTC,CASSLVIGGESSQYF
.,TRBJ2-2,TRBV5-6,TRBD2,TGTGCCAGCAGCTTGGTGCCGGGAGGGACCGGGGAGCTGTTTTTT,CASSLVPGGTGELFF
once,TRBJ2-7,TRBV5-4,TRBD1,TGTGTCAGCAGCGATGGGGACAGAGGCTCCTACGAGCAGTACTTC,CVSSDGDRGSYEQYF
.,TRBJ2-1,TRBV5-6,.,TGTGCCAGCAGCTTGGGCTGGGACGGGGGCTCCTACAATGAGCAGTTCTTC,CASSLGWDGGSYNEQFF
few,TRBJ2-5,TRBV19,TRBD2,TGTGCCAGTAGTATTGGACTAGCGGGAGTTCTCCAAGAGACCCAGTACTTC,CASSIGLAGVLQETQYF
.,TRBJ2-1,TRBV29-1,TRBD2,TGCAGCGTTGGGGGTTTAGCGGGAGCTTACAATGAGCAGTTCTTC,CSVGGLAGAYNEQFF
.,TRBJ1-1,TRBV18,.,TGTGCCAGCTCACCAAGCGGGGACGGGGCCGGAGAATTTGGTGAAGCTTTCTTT,CASSPSGDGAGEFGEAFF
.,TRBJ2-1,TRBV13,.,TGTGCCAGCAGCTCCTTCGATGAGCAGTTCTTC,CASSSFDEQFF
.,TRBJ1-4,TRBV5-1,TRBD1,TGCGCCAGCAGGGCCGGGACAGGGACCGAAAAACTGTTTTTT,CASRAGTGTEKLFF
.,TRBJ2-6,TRBV5-1,TRBD2,TGCGCCAGCAGCTTGGCGGTAGCGGGAATCTCTGGGGCCAACGTCCTGACTTTC,CASSLAVAGISGANVLTF
few,TRBJ2-1,TRBV5-5,.,TGTGCCAGCCTCGGGACAGAGCAGTTCTTC,CASLGTEQFF
.,TRBJ1-1,TRBV4-1,TRBD1,TGCGCCAGCAGCCAAGATTGGACAGGGGGCACTGAAGCTTTCTTT,CASSQDWTGGTEAFF
.,TRBJ1-5,TRBV5-1,.,TGCGCCAGCAGCTTTTCAGGTAACGAGCCCCAGCATTTT,CASSFSGNEPQHF
once,TRBJ2-4,TRBV6-6,.,TGTGCCAGCGCCGCAGTGCGGTCCAAAAACATTCAGTACTTC,CASAAVRSKNIQYF
.,TRBJ2-5,TRBV4-1,TRBD2,TGCGCCAGCAGCCAAGAAGTGGCGGGAGTAGTTGGGACCCAGTACTTC,CASSQEVAGVVGTQYF
few,TRBJ2-2,TRBV11-3,.,TGTGCCAGCAGCCCGGGGACACGCACCGGGGAGCTGTTTTTT,CASSPGTRTGELFF
.,TRBJ2-7,TRBV5-1,TRBD1,TGCGCCAGCAGCCGGGTTCCGACAGGGGGCTCCTACGAGCAGTACTTC,CASSRVPTGGSYEQYF
.,TRBJ1-3,TRBV6-5,TRBD1,TGTGCCAGCAGTTACTCGGGACAGGGAGGAAACACCATATATTTT,CASSYSGQGGNTIYF
.,TRBJ2-6,TRBV10-3,TRBD2,TGTGCCATCAGTGACGGGACTAGCGGGACGGTATCTGGGGCCAACGTCCTGACTTTC,CAISDGTSGTVSGANVLTF
.,TRBJ2-2,TRBV5-6,.,TGTGCCAGCAGCTTGGAGGCGTCAGGGTCTGGCGGGGAGCTGTTTTTT,CASSLEASGSGGELFF
.,TRBJ2-3,TRBV6-1,.,TGTGCCAGCAGTGAAGAGGAAAGGGGTCTCCCAGATACGCAGTATTTT,CASSEEERGLPDTQYF
.,TRBJ1-2,TRBV19,.,TGTGCCAGTAGCCCGCGGGGTCATGGCTACACCTTC,CASSPRGHGYTF
few,TRBJ1-5,TRBV6-1,TRBD1,TGTGCCAGCAGTGAAGCGCTTCTTCTTGACAGGGTTTGGGTTACCCAGCATTTT,CASSEALLLDRVWVTQHF
.,TRBJ2-1,TRBV7-2,.,TGTGCCAGCAGCTGGGGGCGTAGCCGGAGCTCCTACAATGAGCAGTTCTTC,CASSWGRSRSSYNEQFF
.,TRBJ1-1,TRBV25-1,.,TGTGCCAGCAGTGCAGGGTTCCTGCGGACTGAAGCTTTCTTT,CASSAGFLRTEAFF
.,TRBJ2-7,TRBV7-6,.,TGTGCCAGCAGCTTAACAGGGACGGGCGAGCAGTACTTC,CASSLTGTGEQYF
.,TRBJ2-7,TRBV5-4,.,TGTGCCAGCAGCGATTCTAGGCAGGGCTCCTACGAGCAGTACTTC,CASSDSRQGSYEQYF
.,TRBJ2-7,TRBV18,TRBD2,TGTGCCAGCTTTAGCGGGGCACGTTCCCAGAGGCGGTACTTC,CASFSGARSQRRYF
.,TRBJ2-5,TRBV6-6,TRBD2,TGTGCCAGCATACTAGCGGGAGCCCAAGAGACCCAGTACTTC,CASILAGAQETQYF
few,TRBJ1-2,TRBV11-2,.,TGTGCCAGCAGCTTAATGCAGGGGCAGGGCTACACCTTC,CASSLMQGQGYTF
.,TRBJ2-1,TRBV11-2,.,TGTGCCAGCAGCGGGCTATCGCAGTTCTTC,CASSGLSQFF
.,TRBJ2-1,TRBV5-1,TRBD2,TGCGCCAGCAGCGAGATTAGCGGGACCTTACAGAATGAGCAGTTCTTC,CASSEISGTLQNEQFF
few,TRBJ1-1,TRBV5-4,TRBD1,TGTGCCAGCAGCACCGGGACAGTCTACACTGAAGCTTTCTTT,CASSTGTVYTEAFF
.,TRBJ1-1,TRBV4-1,.,TGCGCCAGCAGAAGACCGGGAGAAACGATGGCGGCTTTCTTT,CASRRPGETMAAFF
.,TRBJ2-1,TRBV13,.,TGTGCCAGCAGCTACCCCGGAACGGGGGATAATGAGCAGTTCTTC,CASSYPGTGDNEQFF
.,TRBJ2-7,TRBV7-9,TRBD2,TGTGCCAGCAGCCTAAGCGGGACCTCCTACGAGCAGTACTTC,CASSLSGTSYEQYF
once,TRBJ2-1,TRBV30,TRBD2,TGTGCCTGGAGTCAGGGCCTAGCGGGAAGTAATGAGCAGTTCTTC,CAWSQGLAGSNEQFF
.,TRBJ2-2,TRBV6-5,TRBD1,TGTGCCAGCAGTCAGGGACAGACCACCGGGGAGCTGTTTTTT,CASSQGQTTGELFF
.,TRBJ2-3,TRBV7-6,.,TGTGCCAGCAGCTTAAACTTCCGAGTCCCAGATACGCAGTATTTT,CASSLNFRVPDTQYF
once,TRBJ2-7,TRBV27,TRBD1,TGTGCCAGCAGTTTATTTCTAGGGACAGCCTACGAGCAGTACTTC,CASSLFLGTAYEQYF